The 25 T cell receptor beta chains presented below share a single source sample, sequenced in a study of cytomegalovirus exposure and HLA in healthy donors. Both 60 Vbeta primers and 13 Jbeta primers went into the PCR. Repertoires were generated with immunoSEQ multiplex PCR, while TCRdb's copy carries only in-frame clones and drops some. The table shows around 150,000 clones, with about 82% occurring only once. Source material: PBMCs. The receptors stem from a woman in her forties in good health and CMV-seropositive.

The CDR3 DNA is TGTGCCAGCAGCTTACTTCCCTTATTAGGGGATGGCTACACCTTC. Translation: CASSLLPLLGDGYTF. The gene calls are TRBV7-9 and TRBJ1-2; D perhaps matches TRBD1 (5 bases). The germline V gene has CDR1 SEHNR and CDR2 FQNEAQ (reference sequence). This CDR3 is 15 amino acids long. Trimming shortened V by 2 bases and J by 6 bases, and 16 bases separated the two germline ends.

CDR3 nucleotide sequence: TGTGCCAGTAGTATAGCTATGGACAGGTTCTACGAGCAGTACTTC. Amino acids: CASSIAMDRFYEQYF. The chain joins TRBV19 to TRBJ2-7; 7 bases are shared with TRBD1. CDR1 is LNHDA, CDR2 SQIVND, per germline (reference sequence). V was clipped by 1 base and J by 3 bases; unmatched bases: 6. The CDR3 is made up of 15 amino acids.

This chain uses TRBV6-1 with TRBJ2-1; D gene ambiguous. This CDR3 has 14 amino acids. Looked up from germline, CDR1 is MNHNS and CDR2 is SASEGT. The ends were cut back, 2 bases at V and 3 bases at J, with 8 bases in the middle. DNA of the CDR3: TGTGCCAGCAGTGAATTTCGAGGCTACAATGAGCAGTTCTTC. It encodes CASSEFRGYNEQFF.

A few counts support this clone. V is TRBV5-4 and J is TRBJ2-7; D is possibly TRBD1 (8 bases). Trimming took 4 bases from V and 2 from J, leaving 16 bases between them. Per germline, CDR1 SGHNT and CDR2 YYREEE (reference sequence). This CDR3 spans 15 amino acids. Here the CDR3 DNA reads TGTGCCAGCAGCCAAAGCGGGACAGGTACCTACGAGCAGTACTTC. Amino acid sequence: CASSQSGTGTYEQYF.

This clone was seen only a few times. The chain carries TRBV6-4 and TRBJ1-1; 7 bases fit TRBD1. With 3 bases clipped from V and 3 bases from J, the junction kept 1 base outside the gene matches. The CDR3 loop spans 13 amino acids. Germline V gives CDR1 MRHNA, CDR2 SNTAGT. In DNA form, the CDR3 reads TGTGCCAGCAGTGAAGACAGGGACACTGAAGCTTTCTTT. This encodes CASSEDRDTEAFF.

The rearrangement uses TRBV28 and TRBJ1-5; 8 bases map to TRBD1. Germline V CDR1 and CDR2: MDHEN, SYDVKM. Losses at the gene ends were 3 bases for V and 6 bases for J; bases not matched to a gene: 10. The CDR3 has 16 amino acids. Written as DNA, the CDR3 is TGTGCCAGCAGTTTGGGGTGGACAGGGTCAGCTCAGCCCCAGCATTTT. Translating it yields CASSLGWTGSAQPQHF.

On this clone itself: The same CDR3 also results from other DNA sequences found in this sample. This chain links TRBV7-2 with TRBJ1-5; tentative D call: TRBD1 (5 bases). The V end was cut by 5 bases, the J end by 6 bases, with 14 bases between. The germline V gene has CDR1 SGHTA and CDR2 FQGNSA. This CDR3 is 14 amino acids long. The CDR3 loop is CASSKGQGGQPQHF. CDR3 nucleotide sequence: TGTGCCAGCAGCAAAGGGCAGGGTGGTCAGCCCCAGCATTTT.

The chain is built from TRBV7-2 and TRBJ1-4; maybe TRBD1 (5 bases). CDR3 size: 16 residues. Germline assignment: CDR1 SGHTA and CDR2 FQGNSA. V was clipped by 0 bases and J by 8 bases, with 16 bases between them. The CDR3 protein is CASSLAFGQGWEKLFF. The CDR3 DNA reads as TGTGCCAGCAGCTTAGCGTTTGGGCAGGGCTGGGAAAAACTGTTTTTT.

The rearrangement uses TRBV29-1 and TRBJ1-1, with D possibly matching TRBD1 (5 bases). The germline V gene has CDR1 SQVTM and CDR2 ANQGSEA. V lost 7 bases and J 7 bases, leaving 13 bases between the germline ends. The CDR3 contains 11 residues. CDR3 residues: CSATQANEAFF. CDR3 sequence (DNA): TGCAGCGCCACACAGGCTAATGAAGCTTTCTTT.

The chain recombines TRBV10-3 with TRBJ1-2, with D unclear. Deletions cut 11 bases from V and 3 bases from J, with 10 bases between. Per the germline V gene, CDR1 is ENHRY and CDR2 is SYGVKD. This CDR3 has 11 amino acids. Written as DNA, the CDR3 is TGTGCCTTCCTTGCGGACTATGGCTACACCTTC. Encoded protein: CAFLADYGYTF.

The chain combines TRBV18 with TRBJ2-1; the match to TRBD2 covers 10 bases. Trimming took 6 bases from V and 5 from J; bases not matched to a gene: 13. The CDR3 extends over 17 amino acids. CDR1 KGHSH and CDR2 LQKENI come from the germline V gene. In nucleotides, the CDR3 is TGTGCCAGCTCTCCTCCTTTGAGGACTAGCGGCCACAATGAGCAGTTCTTC. Translating it yields CASSPPLRTSGHNEQFF.

The rearrangement joins TRBV19 to TRBJ2-2; TRBD2 is a possible D gene (5 bases). This CDR3 has 14 residues. V was pared by 7 bases and J by 5 bases, with 14 bases between. Germline CDR1 is LNHDA and CDR2 is SQIVND (reference sequence). The CDR3 is CASTAGAWTGELFF. The CDR3 region has the DNA TGTGCCAGTACGGCGGGCGCGTGGACCGGGGAGCTGTTTTTT.

This clone showed up just once. The V gene is TRBV14, the J gene TRBJ1-1, with a tentative D call TRBD1 (6 bases). This CDR3 is 14 amino acids long. V lost 4 bases to trimming and J lost 6 bases, with 15 bases between them. Per the germline V gene, CDR1 is SGHDN and CDR2 is FVKESK. Written as DNA, the CDR3 is TGTGCCAGCAGCCTCCGGGGGGGCGTCCCTGAAGCTTTCTTT. It encodes CASSLRGGVPEAFF.

V gene TRBV9 combines with J gene TRBJ1-1; D gene uncertain. The germline gives CDR1 SGDLS, CDR2 YYNGEE. The CDR3 loop spans 13 amino acids. V was clipped by 4 bases and J by 3 bases, with 10 bases between them. In nucleotides, the CDR3 is TGTGCCAGCAGCACGGTAGCGGACACTGAAGCTTTCTTT. Amino acids: CASSTVADTEAFF.

The V gene is TRBV21-1, the J gene TRBJ2-1; no DNA check was done on the table's D call, TRBD2. TRBV21-1 is a recognized pseudogene. This CDR3 spans 15 amino acids. This CDR3 reads CASSKGGREYNEQFF. The CDR3 DNA reads as TGTGCCAGCAGCAAGGGCGGGAGGGAGTACAATGAGCAGTTCTTC.

The rearrangement uses TRBV19 and TRBJ2-1; 12 bases align to TRBD2. The CDR3 is made up of 14 amino acids. V lost 5 bases to trimming and J lost 8 bases; unmatched junction nucleotides: 4. Germline CDR1 reads LNHDA; CDR2 reads SQIVND (reference sequence). CDR3: CASSLAGGVDEQFF. In DNA, the CDR3 is TGTGCCAGTAGTCTAGCGGGAGGGGTAGATGAGCAGTTCTTC.

The rearrangement joins TRBV5-1 to TRBJ2-7; 11 bases align to TRBD2. This CDR3 is 18 amino acids long. V trimming: 1 base; J trimming: 0 bases; junction bases outside the gene matches: 9. Germline V gene sequence: CDR1 SGHRS, CDR2 YFSETQ. The CDR3: CASSLRELAGDVSYEQYF. In DNA, the CDR3 is TGCGCCAGCAGCTTGAGGGAACTAGCGGGAGACGTCTCCTACGAGCAGTACTTC.

This chain links TRBV14 with TRBJ2-7, with TRBD1 as a possible D gene (5 bases). V was clipped by 0 bases and J by 2 bases, with 11 bases between them. Germline CDR1 is SGHDN and CDR2 is FVKESK. CDR3 length equals 15 residues. The CDR3 DNA reads as TGTGCCAGCAGCCAAGATCTAACAGGTACCTACGAGCAGTACTTC. The encoded protein is CASSQDLTGTYEQYF.

This chain links TRBV28 with TRBJ1-2; 8 bases line up with TRBD1. This CDR3 contains 15 residues. Germline loops: CDR1 MDHEN, CDR2 SYDVKM. The ends lost 6 bases at V and 0 bases at J; junction bases unmatched: 6. CDR3 residues: CASSSGGRANYGYTF. CDR3 sequence (DNA): TGTGCCAGCAGCTCAGGGGGCCGGGCTAACTATGGCTACACCTTC.

The chain recombines TRBV7-6 with TRBJ2-7; D is undetermined. The CDR3 sequence is 13 residues long. The V gene lost 5 bases and the J gene lost 0 bases, with 8 bases spanning the gap. Germline V gene sequence: CDR1 SGHVS, CDR2 FNYEAQ. The chain's CDR3 is CASSPPGSYEQYF. CDR3 nucleotide sequence: TGTGCCAGCAGCCCGCCGGGCTCCTACGAGCAGTACTTC.

The count of this clone is one. This chain connects TRBV7-3 to TRBJ2-3, with 11 bases aligning to TRBD2. CDR3 length: 16 residues. V lost 1 base, J lost 6 bases, and 6 bases stayed unmatched. CDR1 and CDR2 from the germline V gene are SGHTA and FQGTGA. The CDR3 coding sequence is TGTGCCAGCAGCTTAAGACTAGCGGGGCTCGCGGATACGCAGTATTTT. The encoded protein is CASSLRLAGLADTQYF.

This clone was seen only a few times. The CDR3 reads CASSDNSLSYEQYF. For the CDR3, the DNA is TGTGCCAGCAGTGATAACTCCCTCTCCTACGAGCAGTACTTC. The chain links TRBV2 to TRBJ2-7; D gene unclear. In germline, CDR1 is SNHLY, CDR2 FYNNEI. The CDR3 totals 14 residues. Trimming removed 3 bases from V and 0 bases from J, with 9 bases in between. The full variable domain, its missing parts supplied by reference TRBV2 and TRBJ2-7, is EPEVTQTPSHQVTQMGQEVILRCVPISNHLYFYWYRQILGQKVEFLVSFYNNEISEKSEIFDDQFSVERPDGSNFTLKIRSTKLEDSAMYFCASSDNSLSYEQYFGPGTRLTVT.

The J gene is TRBJ2-5, the V gene TRBV7-2; 13 bases line up with TRBD2. This CDR3 spans 15 amino acids. Per germline, CDR1 SGHTA and CDR2 FQGNSA. The ends lost 0 bases at V and 5 bases at J; junction bases unmatched: 0. The CDR3 sequence is CASSLATSGRETQYF. CDR3 DNA: TGTGCCAGCAGCTTAGCGACTAGCGGGAGGGAGACCCAGTACTTC.

Comment on this clone: One end of the junction fails to match germline, which may point to a read error. V usage is TRBV11-2 and J usage is TRBJ1-6, with TRBD1 identical over 7 bases. In germline, CDR1 is SGHAT, CDR2 FQNNGV. The CDR3 covers 14 residues. CDR3 region: CATSSWTGYSPLHF. In DNA, the CDR3 is TGTGCCACCAGCAGCTGGACAGGCTATTCACCCCTCCACTTT.

The chain employs TRBV7-9 and TRBJ2-2; 11 nucleotides agree with TRBD1. The V segment lost 2 bases and the J segment 7 bases; nucleotides outside the gene matches: 6. The CDR3 is made up of 16 amino acids. Per germline, CDR1 SEHNR and CDR2 FQNEAQ (reference sequence). DNA of the CDR3: TGTGCCAGCAGCTTACGGGACAGGGGGAGAGGCGGGGAGCTGTTTTTT. It codes for CASSLRDRGRGGELFF.